The 32 T cell receptor beta chains below were found in one sample sequenced in a study of shared clonotypes between healthy human individuals. Method: immunoSEQ multiplex PCR; TCRdb's copy keeps in-frame clones and lacks some. The sample has around 720,000 clones, 73% seen once; the top ten hold roughly 1.9%. The material sequenced was memory CD4+ T cells sorted from blood. Documented subset: CD45RA-negative fraction. These TCRs come from a woman in her thirties in good health.

This clone was seen just once. The rearrangement uses TRBV18 and TRBJ1-3, with D uncertain. Germline CDR1 and CDR2: KGHSH and LQKENI. V lost 6 bases to trimming and J lost 6 bases, with 15 bases between them. The CDR3 totals 14 residues. The DNA for the CDR3 is TGTGCCAGCTCCCCGGCGGCTTTAGCAAACACCATATATTTT. Its protein is CASSPAALANTIYF.

This clone showed up just a few times. This chain links TRBV27 with TRBJ2-3; D not certain. Trimming pared 5 bases from V and 6 bases from J, leaving 12 bases between. The germline gives CDR1 MNHEY, CDR2 SMNVEV (reference sequence). The length of the CDR3 is 13 residues. In DNA form, the CDR3 reads TGTGCCAGCAGTGGGATTATGTCGGATACGCAGTATTTT. Encoded protein: CASSGIMSDTQYF.

The chain joins TRBV19 to TRBJ1-1; tentative D call: TRBD1 (6 bases). The CDR3 consists of 18 residues. Trimming cost V 7 bases and J 0 bases, with 24 bases left between them. Germline CDR1 LNHDA, CDR2 SQIVND (reference sequence). The CDR3 DNA is TGTGCCAGTACCTCGAGGGGGGCAGGGGCCTTCATGAACACTGAAGCTTTCTTT. Amino acids: CASTSRGAGAFMNTEAFF.

The chain recombines TRBV28 with TRBJ2-3, with 7 positions matching TRBD2. Germline V gene lookup returns CDR1 MDHEN and CDR2 SYDVKM. V dropped 7 bases and J dropped 3; count of bases not matched to a gene: 4. This CDR3 has 13 amino acids. The CDR3 protein is CASTAGVTDTQYF. DNA for the CDR3: TGTGCCAGCACTGCGGGAGTAACAGATACGCAGTATTTT.

Notes on this clone: Other DNA sequences in this specimen translate into the identical CDR3. The chain recombines TRBV9 with TRBJ2-1; 7 positions agree with TRBD2. J lost 0 bases, V lost 4 bases, and 7 bases had no gene match. Germline lookup yields CDR1 SGDLS and CDR2 YYNGEE. The CDR3 extends over 16 amino acids. The CDR3 bases are TGTGCCAGCAGCCCCCCTAGCGGCAGCTCCTACAATGAGCAGTTCTTC. Its protein product is CASSPPSGSSYNEQFF.

The CDR3 region is CASSLGGAVSEQYF. The CDR3 coding sequence is TGTGCCAGCAGCTTAGGTGGCGCCGTGAGCGAGCAGTACTTC. The chain is built from TRBV7-9 and TRBJ2-7, with D hard to call. Between the trimmed V and J ends, which lost 1 base and 6 bases, there was a span of 13 bases. The CDR3 loop spans 14 amino acids. Germline loops: CDR1 SEHNR, CDR2 FQNEAQ (reference sequence). The full variable domain, in which reference TRBV7-9 and TRBJ2-7 provide the parts outside the CDR3, is DTGVSQNPRHKITKRGQNVTFRCDPISEHNRLYWYRQTLGQGPEFLTYFQNEAQLEKSRLLSDRFSAERPKGSFSTLEIQRTEQGDSAMYLCASSLGGAVSEQYFGPGTRLTVT.

This clone showed up just once. The J gene is TRBJ2-5, the V gene TRBV5-1; 8 bases line up with TRBD1. V lost 4 bases, J lost 3 bases, and 2 bases stayed unmatched. This CDR3 spans 13 amino acids. Germline assignment: CDR1 SGHRS and CDR2 YFSETQ. The CDR3 DNA reads as TGCGCCAGCAGCGCAGGGGGCGAAGAGACCCAGTACTTC. This encodes CASSAGGEETQYF.

The genes are TRBV4-2 and TRBJ1-5; TRBD1 matches 8 bases. Germline V gives CDR1 LGHNA, CDR2 YNFKEQ. J gave up 4 bases and V 5 bases, and 10 bases lay outside the gene matches. The CDR3 loop spans 16 amino acids. The CDR3 DNA sequence: TGTGCCAGCAGCTTAGCTAGGACAGGGATGAATCAGCCCCAGCATTTT. It encodes CASSLARTGMNQPQHF.

This clone was counted only a few times. The genes are TRBV4-1 and TRBJ1-1; D is unclear. Per germline, CDR1 MGHRA and CDR2 YSYEKL. This CDR3 has 13 residues. Trimming shortened V by 2 bases and J by 0 bases, and 4 bases separated the two germline ends. DNA of the CDR3: TGCGCCAGCAGCCAACGGTTGAACACTGAAGCTTTCTTT. Translated, it gives CASSQRLNTEAFF.

The chain joins TRBV28 to TRBJ2-2, with a weak D call TRBD1 (5 bases). Germline CDR1 MDHEN, CDR2 SYDVKM. The CDR3 is 15 residues long. Trimming removed 8 bases at V and 4 bases at J, with 17 bases between. This chain's CDR3 is CASALVAGPTGELFF. The CDR3 DNA reads TGTGCCAGCGCCCTAGTGGCAGGGCCCACCGGGGAGCTGTTTTTT.

The CDR3 sequence is CASSEGGAGAYEQYF. CDR3 bases: TGTGCCAGCAGTGAGGGGGGAGCCGGGGCCTACGAGCAGTACTTC. J is TRBJ2-7 and V is TRBV6-6; the D gene could be TRBD1 or TRBD2 (6 bases each). Germline V CDR1 and CDR2: MNHNY, SVGAGI (reference sequence). The CDR3 runs 15 residues. Trimming removed 5 bases from V and 2 bases from J, with 16 bases in between.

V and J are TRBV30 and TRBJ2-3, with D maybe TRBD1 (6 bases). V lost 0 bases and J lost 3, with 10 bases in between. The CDR3 spans 14 residues. Germline assignment: CDR1 GTSNPN and CDR2 SVGIG (reference sequence). The CDR3 loop is CAWSVRRGTDTQYF. The CDR3, as DNA: TGTGCCTGGAGTGTTAGAAGGGGGACAGATACGCAGTATTTT.

CDR3: CASSLFTEEAFF. The CDR3 region has the DNA TGTGCCAGCAGCTTGTTTACAGAGGAAGCTTTCTTT. The V and J genes are TRBV7-8 and TRBJ1-1; D ambiguous. The CDR3 extends over 12 amino acids. V gave up 3 bases and J gave up 8 bases, with 10 bases separating them. The germline V gene has CDR1 SGHVS and CDR2 FQNEAQ.

This clone occurred a few times. V and J are TRBV2 and TRBJ2-3; 11 nucleotides agree with TRBD1. The trim removed 5 bases at V and 6 bases at J, leaving 4 bases unmatched. This CDR3 is 14 amino acids long. Looked up from germline, CDR1 is SNHLY and CDR2 is FYNNEI. The CDR3 is CASSFRDRGDTQYF. The CDR3 DNA reads as TGTGCCAGCAGTTTCCGGGACAGGGGGGATACGCAGTATTTT. The variable domain in full, completed from reference TRBV2 and TRBJ2-3, reads EPEVTQTPSHQVTQMGQEVILRCVPISNHLYFYWYRQILGQKVEFLVSFYNNEISEKSEIFDDQFSVERPDGSNFTLKIRSTKLEDSAMYFCASSFRDRGDTQYFGPGTRLTVL.

This sequence joins TRBV6-1 and TRBJ2-2, with unresolved D. V lost 8 bases, J lost 5 bases, and 12 bases lay in between. The length of the CDR3 is 13 residues. Looked up from germline, CDR1 is MNHNS and CDR2 is SASEGT. The CDR3 DNA reads as TGTGCCAGCTGCCACGTCAGGACCGGGGAGCTGTTTTTT. Its protein is CASCHVRTGELFF.

This clone was recorded only once. J is TRBJ2-7 and V is TRBV6-1, with 8 bases fitting TRBD2. Germline V gene lookup returns CDR1 MNHNS and CDR2 SASEGT. The CDR3 is 14 residues long. Written as DNA, the CDR3 is TGTGTTACCAAGCGGGAGTCGACGGGTCTCGAGCAGTACTTC. Its protein product is CVTKRESTGLEQYF.

This chain connects TRBV10-2 to TRBJ1-2, with D unclear. The V end lost 3 bases, the J end lost 8 bases, and 13 bases lay between the germline ends. The germline V gene has CDR1 WSHSY and CDR2 SAAADI. The CDR3 extends over 13 amino acids. The CDR3 reads CASSESGQRGYTF. The CDR3 region has the DNA TGCGCCAGCAGTGAATCGGGCCAGAGGGGCTACACCTTC.

In the case of this clone: Other DNA sequences in this specimen translate into the identical CDR3. The gene calls are TRBV7-6 and TRBJ2-2, with D possibly TRBD2 on 5 matching bases. Per germline, CDR1 SGHVS and CDR2 FNYEAQ. The CDR3 is made up of 15 amino acids. The V and J ends lost 1 base and 5 bases respectively, with 11 bases between them. The CDR3 loop reads CASSLVGGSTGELFF. CDR3 sequence (DNA): TGTGCCAGCAGCTTAGTAGGCGGGTCTACCGGGGAGCTGTTTTTT.

This chain connects TRBV2 to TRBJ1-1, with D unclear. Trimming cost V 6 bases and J 4 bases, with 15 bases left between them. CDR1 is SNHLY, CDR2 FYNNEI, per germline. The CDR3 consists of 14 residues. This CDR3 reads CASRYRVFGTEAFF. The CDR3 nucleotides read TGTGCCAGCAGGTATAGAGTATTTGGCACTGAAGCTTTCTTT. Together with reference TRBV2 and TRBJ1-1, the CDR3 gives the full variable domain: EPEVTQTPSHQVTQMGQEVILRCVPISNHLYFYWYRQILGQKVEFLVSFYNNEISEKSEIFDDQFSVERPDGSNFTLKIRSTKLEDSAMYFCASRYRVFGTEAFFGQGTRLTVV.

The V gene is TRBV6-1, the J gene TRBJ2-1; possibly TRBD2 for D (5 bases). In germline, CDR1 is MNHNS, CDR2 SASEGT. This CDR3 has 17 amino acids. Deletions cut 0 bases from V and 5 bases from J, with 17 bases between. Here the CDR3 DNA reads TGTGCCAGCAGTGAAGCGCCCTGGACTCCGCAGAACAATGAGCAGTTCTTC. It codes for CASSEAPWTPQNNEQFF.

The genes are TRBV18 and TRBJ1-2; no definite D call. The V end lost 2 bases, the J end lost 5 bases, and 9 bases lay between the germline ends. This CDR3 is 13 amino acids long. Germline loops: CDR1 KGHSH, CDR2 LQKENI. The CDR3 loop reads CASSPAGRYGYTF. The DNA of the CDR3 is TGTGCCAGCTCACCAGCAGGAAGGTATGGCTACACCTTC.

A few counts support this clone. This chain joins TRBV28 and TRBJ1-5, with a possible D match to TRBD1 (5 bases). V dropped 4 bases and J dropped 1 base, with 11 bases sitting between them. The V gene's germline CDR1 is MDHEN and CDR2 SYDVKM. This CDR3 spans 15 amino acids. The CDR3 loop is CASSSQGGSNQPQHF. CDR3 nucleotides: TGTGCCAGCAGTTCTCAGGGTGGGAGCAATCAGCCCCAGCATTTT.

V is TRBV27 and J is TRBJ2-5; a weak D match, TRBD2 (5 bases). The CDR3 is 15 residues long. Germline-derived CDR1 and CDR2 are MNHEY and SMNVEV (reference sequence). V was pared by 5 bases and J by 2 bases, with 15 bases between. The CDR3: CASSPGVPGQETQYF. The CDR3 DNA follows: TGTGCCAGCAGTCCCGGCGTACCGGGGCAAGAGACCCAGTACTTC.

The chain has TRBV6-1 and TRBJ1-2; D not resolved. CDR1 and CDR2 from the germline V gene are MNHNS and SASEGT. The CDR3 covers 15 residues. The V end was cut by 1 base, the J end by 9 bases, with 18 bases between. The CDR3 loop is CASSEGRVGIESYTF. CDR3 nucleotide sequence: TGTGCCAGCAGTGAAGGGAGGGTCGGTATTGAAAGCTACACCTTC.

This chain links TRBV11-1 with TRBJ1-4, with 7 bases matching TRBD1. From germline, CDR1 is SGHAT and CDR2 FQDESV (reference sequence). The CDR3 contains 16 residues. V was pared by 5 bases and J by 4 bases, with 10 bases of the junction left unmatched. CDR3 nucleotide sequence: TGTGCCAGCAGCCCGGGAGACAGGGAATATAATGAAAAACTGTTTTTT. This sequence encodes CASSPGDREYNEKLFF.

This clone has a single count. The chain uses TRBV7-7 and TRBJ2-2; 7 bases line up with TRBD2. Germline V CDR1 and CDR2: SSHAT, FNYEAQ (reference sequence). The CDR3 has 16 residues. Trimming took 1 base from V and 0 from J; bases not matched to a gene: 2. The CDR3 DNA sequence: TGTGCCAGCAGCTTAGGCGGGAGCGCGAACACCGGGGAGCTGTTTTTT. Protein: CASSLGGSANTGELFF.

The gene calls are TRBV11-3 and TRBJ2-1; perhaps D is TRBD1 or TRBD2 (5 bases each). Germline V gene sequence: CDR1 SGHNT, CDR2 YENEEA. V was trimmed by 3 bases and J by 8 bases, leaving 14 bases between them. The length of the CDR3 is 14 residues. The CDR3 spells CASSLGERSDEQFF. CDR3 sequence (DNA): TGTGCCAGCAGCTTGGGGGAGCGTTCGGATGAGCAGTTCTTC.

Remarks on this clone: This sequence may be a read error, since a much larger clone differs from it by one base. The gene calls are TRBV4-3 and TRBJ2-3; D uncertain. Germline CDR1 LGHNA, CDR2 YSLEER. The CDR3 loop spans 16 amino acids. The DNA of the CDR3 is TGCGCCAGCAGCCAAGATGACCGAACGGGCACAGATACGCGGTATTTT. Residues: CASSQDDRTGTDTRYF.

This chain connects TRBV2 to TRBJ2-7; perhaps TRBD2 as D (6 bases). V lost 8 bases, J lost 0 bases, and 14 bases lay in between. CDR1 and CDR2 from the germline V gene are SNHLY and FYNNEI. The CDR3 runs 14 residues. The CDR3 here is CASCAGRLSYEQYF. The CDR3 nucleotides are TGTGCCAGCTGTGCGGGGAGGCTCTCCTACGAGCAGTACTTC.

The chain couples TRBV7-2 to TRBJ1-5; possibly TRBD1 for D (5 bases). CDR3 length equals 15 residues. Trimming removed 5 bases from V and 5 bases from J, with 16 bases in between. Per the germline V gene, CDR1 is SGHTA and CDR2 is FQGNSA. CDR3 protein: CASSLGTAGDQPQHF. CDR3 nucleotides: TGTGCCAGCAGCCTAGGGACCGCGGGTGATCAGCCCCAGCATTTT.

This chain links TRBV23-1 with TRBJ2-7; D not resolved. TRBV23-1 is known as an ORF, though its function is uncertain. The germline V and J ends were trimmed by 2 bases and 3 bases, with 11 bases remaining between them. The CDR3 is 14 residues long. CDR3 coding DNA: TGCGCCAGCAGTCAAAGTCAGTTGCTCTACGAGCAGTACTTC. Its translation is CASSQSQLLYEQYF.

With regard to this clone: This specimen includes other DNA sequences encoding the same CDR3. The chain joins TRBV7-2 to TRBJ2-7, with D hard to call. The CDR3 is 14 residues long. CDR1 is SGHTA, CDR2 FQGNSA, per germline. The V gene lost 6 bases and the J gene lost 0 bases, with 12 bases spanning the gap. CDR3 in DNA: TGTGCCAGCAGTCCTCAAAGGGACTCCTACGAGCAGTACTTC. Protein: CASSPQRDSYEQYF. Combining the CDR3 with reference TRBV7-2 and TRBJ2-7 gives the whole variable domain GAGVSQSPSNKVTEKGKDVELRCDPISGHTALYWYRQSLGQGLEFLIYFQGNSAPDKSGLPSDRFSAERTGGSVSTLTIQRTQQEDSAVYLCASSPQRDSYEQYFGPGTRLTVT.